Below, one T cell receptor beta chain is given with its context. Its target antigen remains unknown. Base qualities are not recorded, but no much larger clone differs from it by a single base. This sample is drawn from a study of glioma-infiltrating T cells after dendritic cell vaccination (dated by TCRdb to about 2016). Looking at the study overall: Of the roughly 15 glioblastoma patients in the cohort, all drawn from Phase I and II dendritic cell vaccination trials, 9 were newly diagnosed and 6 had recurrent disease. Patients received autologous tumor lysate-pulsed dendritic cell vaccination between about 2002 and 2013. Survival after dendritic cell vaccination was correlated with TCR sequencing metrics, including TIL content and tumor-blood repertoire overlap. The vaccine consisted of monocyte-derived dendritic cells cultured approximately seven days with IL-4 and GM-CSF, then pulsed overnight with autologous tumor lysate. Patients received three intradermal dendritic cell vaccine injections at biweekly intervals in the arm below the axilla. In glioblastoma patients vaccinated with dendritic cells, deep sequencing of TCR beta CDR3 regions served to measure the amount of tumor-infiltrating lymphocytes and to compare repertoires between tumor and blood. Findings and caveats that apply to the study as a whole: After dendritic cell vaccination, a higher estimated pretreatment TIL content predicted longer time to progression and longer overall survival. No direct relationship between TCR clonality and survival was found, suggesting that a diverse polyclonal response may matter. The cohort was small and heterogeneous, with few patients having full blood and tumor sets and even fewer initial-recurrent tumor pairs. The three-group TCR overlap response model was described as speculative and requiring prospective validation.

Using the immunoSEQ assay, TCRB CDR3 regions were amplified from 1.5 to 2 micrograms of genomic DNA, or from all available DNA when less than that was on hand. Multiplex PCR used 60 forward primers for TCR V beta segments and 13 reverse primers for J beta segments. To estimate the number of reads per starting template, synthetic control templates were added to each sample at limiting dilution. Sequencing produced 87 bp reads on the Illumina HiSeq System. In the source study's methods: PCR and sequencing errors were removed by a nearest neighbor algorithm that merged closely related sequences. TCR overlap was measured as the percentage of unique tumor TCR beta sequences also present in the same patient's peripheral blood. This is the immuneACCESS table as TCRdb keeps it, with only in-frame sequences that have V and J called. A part of the clones is gone; compared with another copy, unresolved V genes explain less than half, and the rest is unexplained. The V and J calls and clone size come from that table; D and trimming were worked out from the DNA. Counted in this sample were 100,000 or so clones; around 89% of them appeared once. The ten most abundant clones make up approximately 2.7% of the sample.

Reading the label with the study, this specimen's time point is: after dendritic cell vaccination, including at tumor progression/relapse. Selection of patients required sufficient residual fresh-frozen tumor tissue and over two years of available survival data. Although molecular status otherwise differed among the glioblastoma patients, no patient had an isocitrate dehydrogenase mutation. PBMC were collected before vaccination, two weeks after the third vaccination, and at tumor progression if tumor progression occurred. The Qiagen DNeasy Blood extraction Kit was used to extract genomic DNA. From a lookup of the germline V gene, CDR1 and CDR2 are SGDLS and YYNGEE. V is trimmed back by 3 bases and J by 9 bases, and the junction contains 8 bases that no gene match accounts for. The CDR3, from cysteine to phenylalanine, totals 14 residues. Left in the record is the CDR3 DNA by itself, 42 bases read in frame from the first base.

Sequenced here: blood, sampled after dendritic cell vaccination. The chain links TRBV9 with TRBJ2-5, with 10 middle bases fitting TRBD1. This receptor was taken from a human donor with glioblastoma. The sequenced DNA is TGTGCCAGCAGCGGGGGACAGGGGCCTGGGGCCCAGTACTTC. This sequence encodes CASSGGQGPGAQYF. The entire variable domain, with the stretches around the CDR3 drawn from the reference TRBV9 and TRBJ2-5 proteins, is DSGVTQTPKHLITATGQRVTLRCSPRSGDLSVYWYQQSLDQGLQFLIQYYNGEERAKGNILERFSAQQFPDLHSELNLSSLELGDSALYFCASSGGQGPGAQYFGPGTRLLVL.